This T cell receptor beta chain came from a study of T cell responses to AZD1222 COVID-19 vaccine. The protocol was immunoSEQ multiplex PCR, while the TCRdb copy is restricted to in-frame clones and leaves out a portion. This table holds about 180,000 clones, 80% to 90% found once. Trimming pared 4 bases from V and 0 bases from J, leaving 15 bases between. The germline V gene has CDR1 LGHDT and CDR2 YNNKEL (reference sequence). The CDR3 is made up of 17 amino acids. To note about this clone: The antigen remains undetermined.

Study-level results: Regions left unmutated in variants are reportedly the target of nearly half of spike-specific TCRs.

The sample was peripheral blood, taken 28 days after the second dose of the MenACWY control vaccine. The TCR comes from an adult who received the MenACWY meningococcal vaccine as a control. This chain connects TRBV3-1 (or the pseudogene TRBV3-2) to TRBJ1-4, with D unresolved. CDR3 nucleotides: TGTGCCAGCAGCCCCTCGGGCTGGAGTGCAACTAATGAAAAACTGTTTTTT. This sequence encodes CASSPSGWSATNEKLFF.